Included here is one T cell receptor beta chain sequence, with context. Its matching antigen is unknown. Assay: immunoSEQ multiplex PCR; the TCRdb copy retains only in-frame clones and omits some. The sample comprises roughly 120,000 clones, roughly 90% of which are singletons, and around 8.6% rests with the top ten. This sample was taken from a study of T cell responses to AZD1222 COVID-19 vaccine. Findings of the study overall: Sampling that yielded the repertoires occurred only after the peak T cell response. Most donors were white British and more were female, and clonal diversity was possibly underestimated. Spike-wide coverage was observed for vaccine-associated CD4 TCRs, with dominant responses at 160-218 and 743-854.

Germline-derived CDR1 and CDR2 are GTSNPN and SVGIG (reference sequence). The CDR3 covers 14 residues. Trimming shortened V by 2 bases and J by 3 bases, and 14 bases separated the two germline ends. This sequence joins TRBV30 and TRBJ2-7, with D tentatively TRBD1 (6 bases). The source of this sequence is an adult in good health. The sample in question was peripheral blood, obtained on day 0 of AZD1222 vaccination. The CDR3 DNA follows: TGTGCCTGGAGTACGGCAGGGGAGAACTACGAGCAGTACTTC. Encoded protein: CAWSTAGENYEQYF.